Sequencing of this T cell receptor beta chain was carried out in a study of T cell repertoires in cytomegalovirus infection (dated by TCRdb to about 2019). With respect to the entire study: The HLA type of each donor mattered for the analysis, because public TCR beta signatures pointed to carriage of CMV infection along with the matching HLA type. Results the study describes overall, beyond this receptor: Cumulative frequency of public TCR beta family members discriminated carriers of CMV infection plus the relevant HLA type in this cohort and an independent roughly 350-donor cohort. In the ex vivo response, HLA-C-restricted CMV-specific TCR beta clonotypes were dominant, and in two of eight donors the single most frequent clonotype came from this HLA-C-restricted group.

The cysteine opens and the phenylalanine closes a CDR3 of 13 amino acids. The DNA shown is the 39-base CDR3, in frame from base 1. The germline V gene sets CDR1 to SGHTA and CDR2 to FQGNSA. Trimming costs V 6 bases and J 3 bases, and their ends lie 8 bases apart. This clonotype was counted at least ten times. It lacks a known antigen. No qualities accompany the bases; no much larger clone lies one base away. The sequencer listed for this sample is Illumina HiSeq 1500. The public reads were reprocessed in TCRdb via fastp at Q25 and MiXCR, keeping in-frame beta chains. Here each entry gathers all rows of one CDR3 protein and keeps the most common genes and DNA. Across this sample there are over 85,000 distinct CDR3 sequences, with more than 15% seen only once. The ten largest account for 8% to 9.5% of the sample.

The sequence came from a human donor in good health (CMV status not recorded). Some clones in this sample may be carry-over from other donors' samples. The chain was built from TRBV7-2 and TRBJ2-2; 5 matching bases give a weak D call of TRBD1. The sample taken for sequencing was PBMCs. The CDR3 loop reads CASSLQDTGELFF. In nucleotides, the sequence is TGTGCCAGCAGTTTACAGGACACCGGGGAGCTGTTTTTT. Outside the CDR3, residues come from the reference TRBV7-2 and TRBJ2-2 proteins, so the full variable domain is: GAGVSQSPSNKVTEKGKDVELRCDPISGHTALYWYRQSLGQGLEFLIYFQGNSAPDKSGLPSDRFSAERTGGSVSTLTIQRTQQEDSAVYLCASSLQDTGELFFGEGSRLTVL.